This entry features one T cell receptor (beta chain) sequence. This specimen comes from a study of sequential checkpoint blockade in melanoma. The CDR3 has 17 amino acids. The V end lost 0 bases, the J end lost 2 bases, and 16 bases lay between the germline ends. The germline CDR1 and CDR2 sequences are SGHNT and YYREEE (reference sequence). Sequencing was performed with immunoSEQ multiplex PCR; in TCRdb, only in-frame clones are kept and a portion is missing. The sample records over 9,500 clones, roughly two thirds being singletons. Treatment here: randomized to nivolumab then ipilimumab (arm A) or the reverse (arm B).

The sequenced sample was CD8+ T cells sorted from blood (inferred from file names), obtained from a patient given nivolumab and ipilimumab in sequence. The TCR was taken from a human donor with melanoma. V and J are TRBV5-4 and TRBJ2-3; the D gene is possibly TRBD2 (5 bases). Here the CDR3 DNA reads TGTGCCAGCAGCTTGGCCTTCGGACTGAGTGACACAGATACGCAGTATTTT. It is translated as CASSLAFGLSDTDTQYF.